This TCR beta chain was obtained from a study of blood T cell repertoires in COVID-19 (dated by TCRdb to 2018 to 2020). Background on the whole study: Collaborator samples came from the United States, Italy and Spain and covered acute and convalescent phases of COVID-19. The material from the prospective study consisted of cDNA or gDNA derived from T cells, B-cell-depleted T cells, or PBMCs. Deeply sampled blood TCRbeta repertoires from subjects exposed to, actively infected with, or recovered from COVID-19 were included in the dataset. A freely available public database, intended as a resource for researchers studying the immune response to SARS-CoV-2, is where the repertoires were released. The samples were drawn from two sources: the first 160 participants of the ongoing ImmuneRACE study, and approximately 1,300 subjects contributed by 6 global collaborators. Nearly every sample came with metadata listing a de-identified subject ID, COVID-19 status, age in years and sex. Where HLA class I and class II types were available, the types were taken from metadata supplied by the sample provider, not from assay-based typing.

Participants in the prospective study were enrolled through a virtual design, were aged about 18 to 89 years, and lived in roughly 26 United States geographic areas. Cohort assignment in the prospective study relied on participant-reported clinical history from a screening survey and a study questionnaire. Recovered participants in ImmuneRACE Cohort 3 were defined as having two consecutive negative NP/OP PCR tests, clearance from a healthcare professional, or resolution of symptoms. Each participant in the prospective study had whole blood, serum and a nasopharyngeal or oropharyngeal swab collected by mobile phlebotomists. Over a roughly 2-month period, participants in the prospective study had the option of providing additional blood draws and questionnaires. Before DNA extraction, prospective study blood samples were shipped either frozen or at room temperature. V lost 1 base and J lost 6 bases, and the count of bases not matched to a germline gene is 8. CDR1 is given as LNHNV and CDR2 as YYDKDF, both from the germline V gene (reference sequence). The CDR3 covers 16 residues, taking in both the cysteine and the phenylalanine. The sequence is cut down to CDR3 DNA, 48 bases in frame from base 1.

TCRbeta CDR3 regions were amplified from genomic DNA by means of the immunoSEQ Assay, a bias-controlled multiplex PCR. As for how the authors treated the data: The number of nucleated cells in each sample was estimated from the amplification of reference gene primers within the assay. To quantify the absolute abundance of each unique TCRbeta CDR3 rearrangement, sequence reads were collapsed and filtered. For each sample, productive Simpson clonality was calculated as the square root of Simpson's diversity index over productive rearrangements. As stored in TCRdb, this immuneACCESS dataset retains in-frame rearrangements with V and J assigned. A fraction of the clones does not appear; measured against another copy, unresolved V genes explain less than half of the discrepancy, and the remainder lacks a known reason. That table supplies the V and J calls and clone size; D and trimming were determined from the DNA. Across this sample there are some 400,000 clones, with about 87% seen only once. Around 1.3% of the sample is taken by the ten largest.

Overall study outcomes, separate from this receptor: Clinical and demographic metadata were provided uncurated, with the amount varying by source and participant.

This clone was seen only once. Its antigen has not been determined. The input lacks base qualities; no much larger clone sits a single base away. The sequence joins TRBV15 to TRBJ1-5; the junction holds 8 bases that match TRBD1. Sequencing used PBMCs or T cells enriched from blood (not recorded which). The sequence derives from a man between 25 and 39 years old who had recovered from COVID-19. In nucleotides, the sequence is TGTGCCACCAGCAGAGCCGACAGGGGACAAGGTCAGCCCCAGCATTTT. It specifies CATSRADRGQGQPQHF.